In this sample, the clone carrying this T cell receptor beta chain turned up once. Its antigen is as yet unknown. This sample is part of a study of identifying expanded T cells in peripheral blood. Assay used: immunoSEQ multiplex PCR; TCRdb lists only in-frame clones, some missing. The table has roughly 100,000 clones, approximately 88% seen once. No infections or other immune events were documented during collection. The CDR3 sequence is 16 residues long. Germline V gene lookup returns CDR1 SEHNR and CDR2 FQNEAQ (reference sequence). After removal of 5 bases from V and 1 base from J, the junction contained 7 bases not matched to a gene. Findings and caveats of the study: Approximately two-week clone count variance significantly increased as total template count grew.

The rearrangement joins TRBV7-9 to TRBJ2-3; 9 bases align to TRBD1. The specimen was blood. This receptor was obtained from a person aged 18-70 years in good health. The CDR3 DNA reads TGTGCCAGCAGCAACCGGGACAGGGCGGGCACAGATACGCAGTATTTT. Its translation: CASSNRDRAGTDTQYF.